A single sample is the source of the 24 T cell receptor delta chains below, sequenced in a study of Vδ1+ human thymocytes listed by TCRdb under 2018. Beyond this particular receptor, the publication reports: The thymic TRG and TRD repertoires appeared highly polyclonal, with Gaussian CDR3 length distributions, in contrast to the oligoclonal repertoires of peripheral blood.

Data came from an Illumina MiSeq. RNA was isolated using the RNeasy mini kit, and reverse transcription was performed with Superscript III. To generate the CDR3 amplicons, a multiplex PCR was run using pooled V-gene forward primers together with a constant-region reverse primer that carried Illumina adaptor overhangs. Clone calls in TCRdb were regenerated from the public reads with CATT, after which identical DNA sequences shared one row. The sample profile shows over 65,000 delta-chain clones; around 32% of them were found once. Roughly 0.25% of the sample goes to the ten largest clones. Antigen specificity for these receptors is unknown. The material sequenced was Vdelta1+ gamma-delta thymocytes from the thymus. The cell subset or site label, read with the paper, signifies: FACS-sorted CD3+ TCRalphabeta- TCRVdelta1+ TCRVdelta2- thymocytes. These receptors all stem from a boy under two years old who had congenital heart surgery.

This clone occurred a few times. This chain uses TRDV1 with TRDJ1, with 8 nucleotides matching TRDD3. CDR1 is TSWWSYY, CDR2 QGS, per germline. V lost 0 bases and J lost 0; bases outside the gene matches: 12. CDR3 size: 19 residues. In nucleotides, the CDR3 is TGTGCTCTTGGGGAACTACAAAGAGGGATACGGGCGTACACCGATAAACTCATCTTT. The encoded protein is CALGELQRGIRAYTDKLIF.

Note on this clone: The sample has other DNA sequences that encode this CDR3 too. The V and J genes are TRDV1 and TRDJ1; weak D call: TRDD3 (6 bases). Germline V CDR1 and CDR2: TSWWSYY, QGS. V was trimmed by 3 bases and J by 0 bases, leaving 20 bases between them. The CDR3 runs to 18 residues. In nucleotides, the CDR3 is TGTGCTCTTGGGGAGCTACCGGGGGGACTACCCTACACCGATAAACTCATCTTT. Translated: CALGELPGGLPYTDKLIF.

V is TRDV1 and J is TRDJ1; D remains unclear. The CDR3 is 18 residues long. Deletions cut 0 bases from V and 5 bases from J, with 22 bases between. Germline lookup yields CDR1 TSWWSYY and CDR2 QGS. The CDR3 reads CALGELRHPRGWFDKLIF. CDR3 sequence (DNA): TGTGCTCTTGGGGAACTCAGGCATCCTCGGGGCTGGTTTGATAAACTCATCTTT.

V and J are TRDV1 and TRDJ1, with 10 bases aligning to TRDD3. The CDR3 is 19 residues long. V lost 2 bases to trimming and J lost 4 bases; unmatched junction nucleotides: 16. Germline V gene data show CDR1 as TSWWSYY and CDR2 as QGS. The CDR3 loop reads CALGEFFRTSAGGYDKLIF. DNA for the CDR3: TGTGCTCTTGGGGAATTTTTTCGTACTTCAGCTGGGGGATACGATAAACTCATCTTT.

This chain connects TRDV1 to TRDJ2, with TRDD3 identical over 8 bases. The junction had 13 bases not matched to a gene; V was cut back by 1 base and J by 0 bases. The germline gives CDR1 TSWWSYY, CDR2 QGS. CDR3 size: 20 residues. The DNA of the CDR3 is TGTGCTCTTGGGGAACCTTTACCTGGGGGACATGAAGCTTTGACAGCACAACTCTTCTTT. As protein: CALGEPLPGGHEALTAQLFF.

The chain employs TRDV1 and TRDJ1; possibly TRDD3 for D (5 bases). CDR3 length: 18 residues. Per the germline V gene, CDR1 is TSWWSYY and CDR2 is QGS. Trimming stripped 4 bases from V and 0 bases from J, with 21 bases between. The CDR3 region is CALGGIPAGPQYTDKLIF. The CDR3 DNA sequence: TGTGCTCTTGGGGGCATCCCTGCTGGGCCTCAGTACACCGATAAACTCATCTTT.

The chain carries TRDV1 and TRDJ1, with a possible D match to TRDD3 (5 bases). Germline V CDR1 and CDR2: TSWWSYY, QGS. V lost 0 bases and J 6 bases, leaving 17 bases between the germline ends. This CDR3 spans 16 amino acids. CDR3: CALGELRCGMRNKLIF. CDR3 coding DNA: TGTGCTCTTGGGGAACTCCGCTGTGGGATGCGCAATAAACTCATCTTT.

This clone was recorded a few times. The genes are TRDV1 and TRDJ1; D is possibly TRDD3 (6 bases). The V end lost 4 bases, the J end lost 3 bases, and 18 bases lay between the germline ends. The germline V gene has CDR1 TSWWSYY and CDR2 QGS. The CDR3 spans 16 residues. DNA for the CDR3: TGTGCTCTTGGGGTCACCTGGGGACCACTGGCCGATAAACTCATCTTT. Protein: CALGVTWGPLADKLIF.

V gene TRDV1 combines with J gene TRDJ1; 10 bases fit TRDD3. Germline V gene lookup returns CDR1 TSWWSYY and CDR2 QGS. The J segment lost 6 bases and the V segment lost 3 bases, leaving 34 bases of the junction unmatched. CDR3 length: 24 amino acids. The DNA for the CDR3 is TGTGCTCTTGGGGACTTCCCAATATTCCCTTTCTTACTGGGGGATTCGGAGGAGGGATATAAACTCATCTTT. This sequence encodes CALGDFPIFPFLLGDSEEGYKLIF.

This clone was seen a few times. The chain couples TRDV1 to TRDJ1; TRDD3 aligns across 9 bases. CDR1 TSWWSYY and CDR2 QGS come from the germline V gene. Losses at the gene ends were 3 bases for V and 1 base for J; bases not matched to a gene: 21. The CDR3 consists of 21 residues. The CDR3 DNA sequence: TGTGCTCTTGGGGACCCCCTCCCCCCTAAGTACTGGGGGAGGGGCACCGATAAACTCATCTTT. Translation: CALGDPLPPKYWGRGTDKLIF.

This clone has just a few counts. The rearrangement links TRDV1 to TRDJ1; TRDD2 agrees at 7 bases. The CDR3 totals 21 residues. V gave up 0 bases and J gave up 2 bases; unmatched junction bases: 21. Germline CDR1 reads TSWWSYY; CDR2 reads QGS. CDR3 in amino acids: CALGELVRLSYSLTETDKLIF. CDR3 sequence (DNA): TGTGCTCTTGGGGAACTAGTTCGCCTTTCCTACTCCCTTACTGAGACCGATAAACTCATCTTT.

V usage is TRDV1 and J usage is TRDJ1, with a weak D call TRDD2 (6 bases). V gave up 0 bases and J gave up 0 bases, with 35 bases separating them. The germline V gene encodes CDR1 TSWWSYY and CDR2 QGS. CDR3 length equals 24 residues. Here the CDR3 reads CALGELVLRCTGGRLTAYTDKLIF. DNA of the CDR3: TGTGCTCTTGGGGAACTAGTCCTACGGTGTACCGGGGGCCGGCTTACAGCCTACACCGATAAACTCATCTTT.

This clone was found a few times. V gene TRDV1 combines with J gene TRDJ1, with 12 bases identical to TRDD3. Germline V gene sequence: CDR1 TSWWSYY, CDR2 QGS. After removal of 0 bases from V and 1 base from J, the junction contained 12 bases not matched to a gene. The CDR3 covers 20 residues. The CDR3 DNA reads TGTGCTCTTGGGGAACTATCGCAGGTCTGGGGGATACGGAGCACCGATAAACTCATCTTT. Its protein is CALGELSQVWGIRSTDKLIF.

Only a few counts were recorded for this clone. This chain uses TRDV1 with TRDJ1; 7 nucleotides agree with TRDD3. The CDR3 has 21 residues. Germline CDR1 reads TSWWSYY; CDR2 reads QGS. Trimming took 2 bases from V and 0 from J; bases not matched to a gene: 21. The CDR3 nucleotides are TGTGCTCTTGGGGAAGTGACCTACCCCTGGGTGTACTGGGGACACACCGATAAACTCATCTTT. Protein: CALGEVTYPWVYWGHTDKLIF.

About this clone: This sample also contains other DNA sequences that code for the same CDR3. The chain combines TRDV1 with TRDJ1; 9 bases are shared with TRDD2. CDR1 TSWWSYY and CDR2 QGS come from the germline V gene. Trimming took 4 bases from V and 0 from J; bases not matched to a gene: 15. The CDR3 spans 19 residues. The CDR3 protein is CALGGRLPTPGDYTDKLIF. The CDR3 DNA follows: TGTGCTCTTGGGGGTCGCCTTCCTACGCCGGGGGATTACACCGATAAACTCATCTTT.

This clone was picked up a small number of times. The chain employs TRDV1 and TRDJ1; D is undetermined. CDR1 is TSWWSYY, CDR2 QGS, per germline. The CDR3 sequence is 19 residues long. Trimming took 0 bases from V and 0 from J, leaving 20 bases between them. Here the CDR3 DNA reads TGTGCTCTTGGGGAACTCCGGTTTTCTTGGTCGGGGTACACCGATAAACTCATCTTT. Protein sequence: CALGELRFSWSGYTDKLIF.

The rearrangement links TRDV1 to TRDJ1; 9 positions agree with TRDD3. The J segment lost 6 bases and the V segment lost 8 bases, leaving 10 bases of the junction unmatched. The CDR3 is 14 residues long. The V gene's germline CDR1 is TSWWSYY and CDR2 QGS. The CDR3 spells CALWGIGRQNKLIF. The CDR3, as DNA: TGTGCTCTTTGGGGGATAGGCCGACAAAATAAACTCATCTTT.

V and J are TRDV1 and TRDJ1; TRDD3 matches 11 bases. Germline CDR1 and CDR2: TSWWSYY and QGS. With 3 bases clipped from V and 12 bases from J, the junction kept 21 bases outside the gene matches. The CDR3 runs to 18 residues. For the CDR3, the DNA is TGTGCTCTTGGGGATAACTACTGGGGGATATCGCCATGGAATAGAATCATCTTT. This translates into CALGDNYWGISPWNRIIF.

This chain links TRDV1 with TRDJ1; 9 bases are shared with TRDD2. The germline V gene has CDR1 TSWWSYY and CDR2 QGS. The CDR3 totals 18 residues. The trim removed 5 bases at V and 7 bases at J, leaving 20 bases unmatched. The CDR3 nucleotides read TGTGCTCTTGGGACCCCCTTCCTACCTTTACTGGATTTGGGTAAACTCATCTTT. It is translated as CALGTPFLPLLDLGKLIF.

V is TRDV1 and J is TRDJ1; 8 bases agree with TRDD3. In germline, CDR1 is TSWWSYY, CDR2 QGS. CDR3 length equals 19 residues. The trim removed 2 bases at V and 3 bases at J, leaving 17 bases unmatched. CDR3 nucleotide sequence: TGTGCTCTTGGGGAATTTGCCATTGCGGAGGGATACGAGGCCGATAAACTCATCTTT. It codes for CALGEFAIAEGYEADKLIF.

This clone was seen only a few times. This chain uses TRDV1 with TRDJ1; the D gene is possibly TRDD2 (6 bases). The CDR3 has 19 residues. Trimming left V 4 bases short and J 0 bases short, with 24 bases between. Germline loops: CDR1 TSWWSYY, CDR2 QGS. The CDR3 region is CALGATSSFFLPYTDKLIF. CDR3 DNA sequence: TGTGCTCTTGGGGCGACTTCTAGCTTCTTCCTGCCGTACACCGATAAACTCATCTTT.

The chain employs TRDV1 and TRDJ1, with 8 bases fitting TRDD3. CDR1 and CDR2 from the germline V gene are TSWWSYY and QGS. Trimming took 2 bases from V and 0 from J; bases not matched to a gene: 11. The CDR3 has 18 residues. The CDR3 spells CALGEGWGNTKYTDKLIF. CDR3 bases: TGTGCTCTTGGGGAAGGCTGGGGGAATACAAAGTACACCGATAAACTCATCTTT.

The V gene is TRDV2, the J gene TRDJ1; a weak D match, TRDD3 (5 bases). Germline loops: CDR1 GEAIGNYY, CDR2 EKD. Trimming removed 4 bases from V and 7 bases from J, with 15 bases in between. This CDR3 has 13 residues. CDR3 nucleotide sequence: TGTGCCTGTGAGTGGGATGGGGACGGTAAACTCATCTTT. This translates into CACEWDGDGKLIF.

V usage is TRDV1 and J usage is TRDJ1; the D is unclear. Trimming pared 0 bases from V and 0 bases from J, leaving 14 bases between. The CDR3 loop spans 17 amino acids. Germline lookup yields CDR1 TSWWSYY and CDR2 QGS. The CDR3, as DNA: TGTGCTCTTGGGGAACTACCGGCGTCGTTGTACACCGATAAACTCATCTTT. Translating gives CALGELPASLYTDKLIF.